This T cell receptor (beta chain) was sequenced in a study of identical twins' blood T cells. Trimming took 4 bases from V and 7 from J, leaving 17 bases between them. This CDR3 contains 15 residues. Per germline, CDR1 SGHRS and CDR2 YFSETQ. Each CDR3 protein is one row after TCRdb ran MiXCR on the 5' RACE reads. This sample has 350,000 to 400,000 distinct CDR3 sequences; approximately 30% occur once, and the top ten carry around 5.6%. This chain connects TRBV5-1 to TRBJ1-4; tentatively, D is TRBD1 (5 bases). The sample taken for sequencing was PBMCs. The clonotype originates from a woman aged 18-50 years in good health. CDR3 in DNA: TGCGCCAGCAGCATGTTGGGGGAGCGGAGTGAAAAACTGTTTTTT. Protein sequence: CASSMLGERSEKLFF.